The present entry profiles one T cell receptor (beta chain) with its context. These data belong to a study of blood T cell repertoires in COVID-19. About the study: The United States, Italy and Spain were the sources of the acute and convalescent COVID-19 samples. Sources were T cells, B-cell-depleted T cells, or PBMCs; the material itself was cDNA or gDNA.

Seattle cases were enrolled at active infection and followed longitudinally. Germline V gene sequence: CDR1 MNHNS, CDR2 SASEGT. Germline trimming cut 0 bases from V and 0 bases from J; bases unmatched to any gene: 8. There are 18 residues in the CDR3. Assay: immunoSEQ multiplex PCR; the TCRdb copy retains only in-frame clones and omits some. The sample holds about 150,000 clones, roughly 81% seen once. The sequence came from an elderly woman with COVID-19, enrolled during active disease. The source material was peripheral blood. The V gene is TRBV6-1, the J gene TRBJ2-4; 7 nucleotides match TRBD2. The CDR3 coding sequence is TGTGCCAGCAGTGAAGCCTTCCTAGCGGCCCTAGCCAAAAACATTCAGTACTTC. Protein sequence: CASSEAFLAALAKNIQYF.